This T cell receptor beta chain comes out of a study of T cell responses to AZD1222 COVID-19 vaccine. This clone was recorded only once. Its antigen is currently unknown. The germline CDR1 and CDR2 sequences are LGHDT and YNNKEL (reference sequence). V shed 4 bases and J shed 4 bases, with 13 bases lying between them. The CDR3 extends over 14 amino acids. Study outcomes and limitations: Within unmutated variant regions lay the reported targets of nearly half of spike-specific TCRs. Two AZD1222 doses significantly raised spike-specific TCR breadth and depth over controls.

Method: immunoSEQ multiplex PCR; TCRdb's copy keeps in-frame clones and lacks some. The sample yields 180,000 or so clones, 92% seen once. V gene TRBV3-1 (or the pseudogene TRBV3-2) combines with J gene TRBJ1-1; no clear D. The origin of this receptor is an adult who received the AZD1222 COVID-19 vaccine. The sample in question was peripheral blood, obtained 28 days after the second AZD1222 dose. The DNA of the CDR3 is TGTGCCAGCAGCCCCCCCCTAACACTCACTGAAGCTTTCTTT. Its protein is CASSPPLTLTEAFF.